Presented here are 20 T cell receptor beta chains from one specimen sequenced in a study of cytomegalovirus exposure and HLA in healthy donors (dated by TCRdb to 2015 to 2018). The library was obtained by the immunoSEQ multiplex PCR assay. For the multiplex PCR, a mixture combining 60 forward primers for TCR Vbeta segments and 13 reverse primers for TCR Jbeta segments was used. The table was pulled from immuneACCESS by TCRdb, which kept in-frame rearrangements only. Such tables lose some clones; where checked, under half of the loss comes from unresolved V genes, and the rest has no known cause. The table for this sample lists 180,000 or so clones; about 59% of them were counted only once. The biggest ten clones account for about 3.2% of the sample. The sequencing sample was made of PBMCs. The receptor source for this set is a man aged 40-50 years in good health and CMV-seronegative.

CDR3 DNA sequence: TGTGCCAGCAGCTTACTCCTCCAAGAGACCCAGTACTTC. Its protein is CASSLLLQETQYF. The V gene is TRBV7-2, the J gene TRBJ2-5; D remains ambiguous. V lost 2 bases to trimming and J lost 1 base, with 5 bases between them. The CDR3 is 13 residues long. Germline values: CDR1 SGHTA, CDR2 FQGNSA.

The chain's CDR3 is CASSLVVSGGSNTQYF. The CDR3, as DNA: TGTGCCAGCAGCTTGGTCGTTAGCGGGGGGTCGAATACGCAGTATTTT. The V gene is TRBV5-6, the J gene TRBJ2-3, with TRBD2 matching over 10 bases. The CDR3 extends over 16 amino acids. The trim removed 0 bases at V and 7 bases at J, leaving 8 bases unmatched. Looked up from germline, CDR1 is SGHDT and CDR2 is YYEEEE.

The chain carries TRBV6-1 and TRBJ1-1; TRBD1 matches at 8 bases. V shed 6 bases, J shed 0 bases, and the junction held 3 bases outside the gene matches. Germline V gene data show CDR1 as MNHNS and CDR2 as SASEGT. This CDR3 spans 14 amino acids. CDR3 sequence reads: CASSQTGVNTEAFF. The CDR3 DNA reads TGTGCCAGCAGCCAGACAGGGGTGAACACTGAAGCTTTCTTT.

This chain connects TRBV21-1 to TRBJ2-7; the table's TRBD2 call for D was not verified on the DNA. TRBV21-1 is a recognized pseudogene. This CDR3 comprises 13 residues. The CDR3 DNA sequence: TGTGCCAGCAGCAAAGGTTGTCTATCCGAGCAGTACTTC. Residues: CASSKGCLSEQYF.

The gene calls are TRBV7-2 and TRBJ2-3, with D possibly TRBD2 on 6 matching bases. Germline V lookup: CDR1 SGHTA, CDR2 FQGNSA. The CDR3 is made up of 14 amino acids. V lost 1 base and J 5 bases, leaving 10 bases between the germline ends. The CDR3 region has the DNA TGTGCCAGCAGCTTAGAGTGGGGGGAAGATACGCAGTATTTT. It translates to CASSLEWGEDTQYF.

J is TRBJ2-3 and V is TRBV7-3, with 14 bases matching TRBD2. This CDR3 comprises 17 residues. Trimming took 5 bases from V and 0 from J; bases not matched to a gene: 4. CDR1 SGHTA and CDR2 FQGTGA come from the germline V gene. CDR3 coding DNA: TGTGCCAGCAGCCTGGGACTAGCGGGGGCTAGCACAGATACGCAGTATTTT. It translates to CASSLGLAGASTDTQYF.

A few counts support this clone. A read error is likely, as this CDR3 ends without the conserved phenylalanine or tryptophan. The limits of the CDR3 on the DNA are not certain, so only TCRdb's listed CDR3 is given. The chain is built from TRBV6-5 and TRBJ1-5; TRBD1, the table's D call, was not compared with the DNA. Ends included, the CDR3 has 12 residues. The germline V gene has CDR1 MNHEY and CDR2 SVGAGI. CDR3 amino acids: CASSSPGQWGRG.

In this sample, this clone turned up once. The chain has TRBV28 and TRBJ1-2; 7 bases fit TRBD1. The CDR3 contains 14 residues. V was pared by 8 bases and J by 3 bases, with 9 bases of the junction left unmatched. CDR1 and CDR2 from the germline V gene are MDHEN and SYDVKM. CDR3 loop: CASGQARADYGYTF. CDR3 sequence (DNA): TGTGCCAGCGGACAGGCGAGGGCTGACTATGGCTACACCTTC.

The chain uses TRBV15 and TRBJ2-5, with TRBD1 identical over 10 bases. V was clipped by 6 bases and J by 5 bases; unmatched bases: 3. The germline V gene has CDR1 LNHNV and CDR2 YYDKDF (reference sequence). The CDR3 consists of 13 residues. CDR3 DNA sequence: TGTGCCACCAGAGGGACAGGGGATGAGACCCAGTACTTC. Translation: CATRGTGDETQYF.

This clone has just one count. The gene calls are TRBV7-3 and TRBJ2-3, with 15 bases matching TRBD2. The length of the CDR3 is 16 residues. Germline lookup yields CDR1 SGHTA and CDR2 FQGTGA. The V gene end was trimmed by 4 bases and the J gene end by 4 bases; junction bases not matched to a gene: 3. As DNA, the CDR3 is TGTGCCAGCAGCTCGGGACTAGCGGGAGGATCAGATACGCAGTATTTT. Translating gives CASSSGLAGGSDTQYF.

V and J are TRBV28 and TRBJ2-5; no reliable D call. The CDR3 covers 13 residues. V was shortened by 3 bases and J by 4 bases, with 9 bases between the two germline ends. Germline CDR1 is MDHEN and CDR2 is SYDVKM. In nucleotides, the CDR3 is TGTGCCAGCAGTTTCAGTGCTCGAGAGACCCAGTACTTC. Protein product: CASSFSARETQYF.

In this sample, this clone turned up once. The V and J genes are TRBV19 and TRBJ2-7; 10 bases fit TRBD1. The CDR3 runs to 18 residues. Looked up from germline, CDR1 is LNHDA and CDR2 is SQIVND (reference sequence). V lost 0 bases, J lost 8 bases, and 16 bases stayed unmatched. The CDR3 protein is CASSIEPPSRDRGLKQYF. The CDR3 coding sequence is TGTGCCAGTAGTATAGAACCACCGTCCCGGGACAGGGGACTCAAGCAGTACTTC.

V and J are TRBV7-2 and TRBJ2-5, with D maybe TRBD1 (6 bases). Trimming removed 1 base from V and 3 bases from J, with 15 bases in between. The germline gives CDR1 SGHTA, CDR2 FQGNSA. This CDR3 has 16 amino acids. DNA for the CDR3: TGTGCCAGCAGCTTAGGTGGACAGAACCTCAAAGAGACCCAGTACTTC. Encoded protein: CASSLGGQNLKETQYF. Supplemented by reference TRBV7-2 and TRBJ2-5, the full variable domain reads GAGVSQSPSNKVTEKGKDVELRCDPISGHTALYWYRQSLGQGLEFLIYFQGNSAPDKSGLPSDRFSAERTGGSVSTLTIQRTQQEDSAVYLCASSLGGQNLKETQYFGPGTRLLVL.

This chain uses TRBV27 with TRBJ2-5; the D gene is possibly TRBD1 (6 bases). The J call may not be correct, given that the DNA end is closer to TRBJ2-7. Germline-derived CDR1 and CDR2 are MNHEY and SMNVEV (reference sequence). This CDR3 is built from 16 residues. CDR3 sequence: CASSPQVGGGGYEQYF. The DNA for the CDR3 is TGTGCCAGCAGCCCCCAGGTAGGGGGTGGTGGGTACGAGCAGTACTTC.

For this clone: A read error may produce the germline difference seen at one junction end. V and J are TRBV2 and TRBJ2-2; possibly TRBD1 for D (6 bases). CDR1 and CDR2 (germline): SNHLY, FYNNEI. This CDR3 has 15 residues. The CDR3 loop is CASREGQMNTGELFF. The CDR3 bases are TGTGCCAGCAGGGAAGGACAGATGAACACCGGGGAGCTGTTTTTT.

In DNA, the CDR3 is TGTGCCAGCAGTGAAGCGCGGGGGACGGGCGGCTACACCTTC. Its translation: CASSEARGTGGYTF. This chain links TRBV2 with TRBJ1-2; possible D gene TRBD1, 5 bases. CDR3 length equals 14 residues. Trimming pared 0 bases from V and 8 bases from J, leaving 13 bases between. Per germline, CDR1 SNHLY and CDR2 FYNNEI.

This chain uses TRBV2 with TRBJ2-1; 7 nucleotides match TRBD2. The V and J ends lost 3 bases and 7 bases, in that order; junction bases with no gene match: 9. This CDR3 region has 15 residues. Per the germline V gene, CDR1 is SNHLY and CDR2 is FYNNEI. The CDR3 coding sequence is TGTGCCAGCAGTGATAGGAGCGGGGTGGGGAATGAGCAGTTCTTC. The encoded protein is CASSDRSGVGNEQFF.

The chain combines TRBV6-5 with TRBJ2-1; D is unclear. Germline-derived CDR1 and CDR2 are MNHEY and SVGAGI. V shed 7 bases and J shed 4 bases, with 11 bases lying between them. The CDR3 has 13 amino acids. CDR3 region: CASNGGSYNEQFF. The CDR3 DNA follows: TGTGCCAGCAACGGCGGCTCTTACAATGAGCAGTTCTTC.

The chain joins TRBV5-5 to TRBJ2-1, with 9 positions matching TRBD2. The germline V gene encodes CDR1 SGHKS and CDR2 YYEKEE (reference sequence). This CDR3 comprises 15 residues. Losses at the gene ends were 2 bases for V and 9 bases for J; bases not matched to a gene: 9. CDR3 nucleotides: TGTGCCAGCAGCTTTGCGGGGGGGCTTTCGGGTGAGCAGTTCTTC. Translating it yields CASSFAGGLSGEQFF.

The chain links TRBV19 to TRBJ1-6; D possibly corresponds to TRBD1 (6 bases). Trimming removed 5 bases from V and 0 bases from J, with 8 bases in between. Germline V gene data show CDR1 as LNHDA and CDR2 as SQIVND (reference sequence). CDR3 length equals 15 residues. CDR3 sequence (DNA): TGTGCCAGTAGTGACAGGAGCTCCTATAATTCACCCCTCCACTTT. Translating gives CASSDRSSYNSPLHF.